The next 19 T cell receptor beta chains were all read from a single sample in a study of blood T cell repertoires in COVID-19. TCRdb keeps only in-frame clones here, not all; method: immunoSEQ multiplex PCR. The repertoire holds about 310,000 clones, 89% seen once, with less than 9.5% in the top ten. Sequenced: PBMCs or T cells enriched from blood (not recorded which). The receptors here all came from a woman aged 25-40 years who had recovered from COVID-19.

V usage is TRBV5-1 and J usage is TRBJ1-1, with unresolved D. The CDR3 consists of 16 residues. The germline V gene has CDR1 SGHRS and CDR2 YFSETQ. The ends were cut back, 0 bases at V and 1 base at J, with 13 bases in the middle. The CDR3 DNA follows: TGCGCCAGCAGCTTGGGAGGGATACGGGGGAACACTGAAGCTTTCTTT. Translated, it gives CASSLGGIRGNTEAFF.

The V call is TRBV7-9, the J call TRBJ1-1; D uncertain. Trimming removed 3 bases at V and 2 bases at J, with 13 bases between. The length of the CDR3 is 15 residues. In germline, CDR1 is SEHNR, CDR2 FQNEAQ (reference sequence). CDR3 sequence: CASSLSVTINTEAFF. The CDR3 bases are TGTGCCAGCAGCTTGAGCGTAACCATAAACACTGAAGCTTTCTTT.

V usage is TRBV23-1 and J usage is TRBJ2-7, with 8 bases fitting TRBD2. TRBV23-1 is an open reading frame, and its role is uncertain. The length of the CDR3 is 16 residues. Losses at the gene ends were 6 bases for V and 5 bases for J; bases not matched to a gene: 15. The CDR3 spells CASRPAQVGRAHEQYF. The CDR3 region has the DNA TGCGCCAGCAGACCAGCACAAGTCGGGAGGGCCCACGAGCAGTACTTC.

This chain joins TRBV29-1 and TRBJ1-1; no reliable D call. Germline assignment: CDR1 SQVTM and CDR2 ANQGSEA. The CDR3 spans 13 residues. V was cut by 7 bases and J by 2 bases, with 14 bases left in between. The CDR3 sequence is CSAWRVFNTEAFF. The CDR3 region has the DNA TGCAGCGCCTGGAGGGTGTTCAACACTGAAGCTTTCTTT.

The chain links TRBV3-1 (or the pseudogene TRBV3-2) to TRBJ2-7; the D gene is possibly TRBD2 (5 bases). There are 14 residues in the CDR3. The germline V and J ends were trimmed by 4 bases and 3 bases, with 13 bases remaining between them. Germline V gene data show CDR1 as LGHDT and CDR2 as YNNKEL (reference sequence). This CDR3 is CASSPQDGIYEQYF. CDR3 in DNA: TGTGCCAGCAGCCCCCAAGACGGGATCTACGAGCAGTACTTC.

V and J are TRBV20-1 and TRBJ1-3; the D is unclear. The V end was cut by 5 bases, the J end by 2 bases, with 4 bases between. Germline assignment: CDR1 DFQATT and CDR2 SNEGSKA (reference sequence). CDR3 size: 11 residues. This CDR3 is CSAQTGNTIYF. CDR3 DNA sequence: TGCAGTGCTCAAACTGGAAACACCATATATTTT.

The rearrangement links TRBV4-2 to TRBJ1-1, with 7 bases that match TRBD1. CDR3 length: 15 residues. The junction had 15 bases not matched to a gene; V was cut back by 3 bases and J by 11 bases. Germline V lookup: CDR1 LGHNA, CDR2 YNFKEQ. The CDR3 here is CASSHNRGQLEGAFF. The CDR3 nucleotides are TGTGCCAGCAGCCACAACAGGGGCCAACTCGAAGGGGCTTTCTTT.

The V gene is TRBV7-8, the J gene TRBJ1-1, with D possibly matching TRBD1 (5 bases). V was shortened by 5 bases and J by 2 bases, with 15 bases between the two germline ends. Germline V gene lookup returns CDR1 SGHVS and CDR2 FQNEAQ. The CDR3 has 15 amino acids. The CDR3 is CASSLGGLDNTEAFF. The CDR3 DNA reads TGTGCCAGCAGCCTGGGGGGTCTGGATAACACTGAAGCTTTCTTT.

The V gene is TRBV11-3, the J gene TRBJ2-7; 9 bases match TRBD1. The CDR3 is made up of 16 amino acids. Trimming removed 5 bases from V and 0 bases from J; junction bases left unmatched: 8. Germline-derived CDR1 and CDR2 are SGHNT and YENEEA. CDR3 in amino acids: CASSLRTGAFSYEQYF. CDR3 nucleotide sequence: TGTGCCAGCAGCCTAAGGACAGGGGCATTCTCCTACGAGCAGTACTTC.

The chain combines TRBV19 with TRBJ2-1; weak D call: TRBD2 (6 bases). The ends were cut back, 3 bases at V and 7 bases at J, with 13 bases in the middle. CDR3 size: 14 residues. Germline V lookup: CDR1 LNHDA, CDR2 SQIVND (reference sequence). In nucleotides, the CDR3 is TGTGCCAGTAGTATTAGGCGGGGATCTAATGAGCAGTTCTTC. This gives the protein CASSIRRGSNEQFF.

This clone was seen only a few times. CDR3 bases: TGTGCCAGCTCACCAACAGGGGGCCGGGAGACCCAGTACTTC. Translation: CASSPTGGRETQYF. The rearrangement links TRBV18 to TRBJ2-5, with 9 bases fitting TRBD1. CDR3 length: 14 residues. The ends lost 2 bases at V and 5 bases at J; junction bases unmatched: 3. Per the germline V gene, CDR1 is KGHSH and CDR2 is LQKENI.

The chain combines TRBV27 with TRBJ1-1; tentative D call: TRBD1 (6 bases). CDR1 and CDR2 from the germline V gene are MNHEY and SMNVEV (reference sequence). With 2 bases removed from V and 5 bases from J, the gap between germline ends came to 15 bases. The CDR3 spans 15 residues. CDR3 protein: CASSLITGSSTEAFF. CDR3 sequence (DNA): TGTGCCAGCAGTTTAATTACAGGGAGTTCGACTGAAGCTTTCTTT.

This rearrangement joins TRBV29-1 to TRBJ1-4, with D maybe TRBD1 (6 bases). V dropped 4 bases and J dropped 7 bases, with 16 bases sitting between them. The CDR3 has 14 amino acids. The V gene's germline CDR1 is SQVTM and CDR2 ANQGSEA. The CDR3 DNA reads as TGCAGCGTTGGTTTAACAGGGCCTAGTGAAAAACTGTTTTTT. Its translation is CSVGLTGPSEKLFF.

Here the CDR3 reads CATSRPPTGTGWDTQYF. The DNA for the CDR3 is TGTGCCACCAGCAGACCCCCGACCGGGACAGGGTGGGATACGCAGTATTTT. V gene TRBV15 combines with J gene TRBJ2-3; TRBD1 matches 9 bases. The CDR3 runs to 17 residues. After removal of 2 bases from V and 6 bases from J, the junction contained 12 bases not matched to a gene. Germline CDR1 reads LNHNV; CDR2 reads YYDKDF (reference sequence).

This chain joins TRBV5-1 and TRBJ2-2; 8 nucleotides match TRBD1. With 3 bases clipped from V and 6 bases from J, the junction kept 13 bases outside the gene matches. The CDR3 extends over 17 amino acids. The germline CDR1 and CDR2 sequences are SGHRS and YFSETQ. Here the CDR3 reads CASSSAPGGGRAGELFF. The CDR3 nucleotides are TGCGCCAGCAGCTCGGCCCCAGGGGGCGGTCGGGCCGGGGAGCTGTTTTTT.

The chain has TRBV18 and TRBJ2-7; the match to TRBD2 covers 9 bases. J gave up 2 bases and V 3 bases, and 2 bases lay outside the gene matches. The CDR3 runs to 14 residues. CDR1 and CDR2 from the germline V gene are KGHSH and LQKENI. The CDR3 DNA is TGTGCCAGCTCACCGGCGGGAGGGCCCTACGAGCAGTACTTC. Protein product: CASSPAGGPYEQYF.

The CDR3 loop reads CASSRPDATLLNTEAFF. The CDR3, as DNA: TGTGCCAGCAGCCGTCCAGACGCGACACTTTTGAACACTGAAGCTTTCTTT. This chain connects TRBV4-2 to TRBJ1-1; D not resolved. Germline V gives CDR1 LGHNA, CDR2 YNFKEQ. The V end lost 4 bases, the J end lost 0 bases, and 18 bases lay between the germline ends. This CDR3 spans 17 amino acids.

This sequence joins TRBV6-5 and TRBJ1-5, with a tentative D call TRBD1 (5 bases). This CDR3 contains 13 residues. CDR1 is MNHEY and CDR2 is SVGAGI in the germline V gene. V was clipped by 2 bases and J by 9 bases, with 11 bases between them. The CDR3 region has the DNA TGTGCCAGCAGTTACAAGGGGCTGGGGCCCCAGCATTTT. Amino acids: CASSYKGLGPQHF.

This clone was picked up one time. Here the CDR3 DNA reads TGTGCCAGCAGCCAACTCCTAAACACTGAAGCTTTCTTT. Encoded protein: CASSQLLNTEAFF. The chain has TRBV14 and TRBJ1-1; D unresolved. The CDR3 sequence is 13 residues long. Between the trimmed V and J ends, which lost 2 bases and 2 bases, there was a span of 6 bases. The germline gives CDR1 SGHDN, CDR2 FVKESK.